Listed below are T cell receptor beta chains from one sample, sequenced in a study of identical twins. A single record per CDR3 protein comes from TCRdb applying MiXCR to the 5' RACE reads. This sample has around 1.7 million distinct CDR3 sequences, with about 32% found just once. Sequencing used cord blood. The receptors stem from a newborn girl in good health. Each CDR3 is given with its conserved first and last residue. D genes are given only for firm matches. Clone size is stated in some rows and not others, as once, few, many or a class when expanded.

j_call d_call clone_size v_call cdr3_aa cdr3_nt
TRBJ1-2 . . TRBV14 CASSQAPGSRGYTF TGTGCCAGCAGCCAAGCGCCGGGGTCGAGAGGCTACACCTTC
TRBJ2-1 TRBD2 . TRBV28 CASRRGTSGNNEQFF TGTGCCAGCAGACGCGGGACTAGCGGGAACAATGAGCAGTTCTTC
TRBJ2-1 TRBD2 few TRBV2 CASRRLAGGRYEQFF TGTGCCAGCAGAAGACTAGCGGGAGGGCGCTATGAGCAGTTCTTC
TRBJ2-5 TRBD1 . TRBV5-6 CASSLGDRAKTQYF TGTGCCAGCAGCCTGGGGGACAGGGCGAAGACCCAGTACTTC
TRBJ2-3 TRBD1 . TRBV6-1 CASSQTDRVTDTQYF TGTGCCAGCAGTCAAACCGACAGGGTTACAGATACGCAGTATTTT
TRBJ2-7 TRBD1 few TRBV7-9 CASSLGDRSTYEQYF TGTGCCAGCAGCTTAGGGGACAGGAGTACCTACGAGCAGTACTTC
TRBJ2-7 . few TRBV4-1 CASSHPTRGGYEQYF TGCGCCAGCAGCCACCCGACAAGAGGGGGCTACGAGCAGTACTTC
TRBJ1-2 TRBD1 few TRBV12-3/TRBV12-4 CASKDPGQGNYGYTF TGTGCCAGCAAGGATCCGGGACAGGGAAACTATGGCTACACCTTC
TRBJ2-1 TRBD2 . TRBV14 CASSQESSGTRRNEQFF TGTGCCAGCAGCCAAGAGAGTTCGGGGACTAGACGAAATGAGCAGTTCTTC
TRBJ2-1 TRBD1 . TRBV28 CASRIGTGPYNEQFF TGTGCCAGCAGGATAGGGACAGGTCCTTACAATGAGCAGTTCTTC
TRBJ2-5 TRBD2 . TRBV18 CASSLRTSGSGETQYF TGTGCCAGCTCACTCCGGACTAGCGGGTCGGGAGAGACCCAGTACTTC
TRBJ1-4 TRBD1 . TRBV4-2 CASSQDTGGNEKLFF TGTGCCAGCAGCCAAGATACAGGGGGTAATGAAAAACTGTTTTTT
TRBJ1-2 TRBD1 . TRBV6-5 CASTKQGGGYTF TGTGCCAGCACGAAACAGGGGGGTGGCTACACCTTC
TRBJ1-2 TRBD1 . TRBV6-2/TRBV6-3 CASRLRDRDYGYTF TGTGCCAGCAGACTCCGGGACAGGGACTATGGCTACACCTTC
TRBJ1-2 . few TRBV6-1 CATYAGRDNGYTF TGTGCCACCTACGCGGGCAGGGACAATGGCTACACCTTC